The 15 T cell receptor beta chains presented below share a single source sample, sequenced in a study of blood T cell repertoires in COVID-19. Assay: immunoSEQ multiplex PCR; the TCRdb copy retains only in-frame clones and omits some. The data hold around 170,000 clones, with around 88% observed a single time. Sequenced sample: PBMCs or T cells enriched from blood (not recorded which). These receptor sequences come from a woman in her 30s who had recovered from COVID-19.

The chain employs TRBV24-1 and TRBJ2-5; 7 bases line up with TRBD2. After removal of 1 base from V and 3 bases from J, the junction contained 7 bases not matched to a gene. Germline values: CDR1 KGHDR, CDR2 SFDVKD. The CDR3 runs 16 residues. CDR3 residues: CATSDFEGRGEETQYF. CDR3 DNA: TGTGCCACCAGTGATTTTGAGGGTCGGGGGGAAGAGACCCAGTACTTC.

On this clone itself: Other DNA sequences of this sample code for an identical CDR3. The chain links TRBV4-2 to TRBJ2-3, with a tentative D call TRBD2 (6 bases). The CDR3 has 14 amino acids. Trimming shortened V by 1 base and J by 3 bases, and 8 bases separated the two germline ends. Germline V gene sequence: CDR1 LGHNA, CDR2 YNFKEQ. The CDR3 DNA reads TGTGCCAGCAGCCAAGTGCGGGGAACAGATACGCAGTATTTT. It encodes CASSQVRGTDTQYF.

This chain joins TRBV7-2 and TRBJ2-7; 9 positions agree with TRBD2. The CDR3 has 15 amino acids. CDR1 is SGHTA, CDR2 FQGNSA, per germline. Losses at the gene ends were 7 bases for V and 2 bases for J; bases not matched to a gene: 9. The CDR3, as DNA: TGTGCCAGCACCCCATCGGCGGGAGGGCCCTACGAGCAGTACTTC. This sequence encodes CASTPSAGGPYEQYF.

The CDR3 region is CASRTGTIRSGANVLTF. The CDR3 DNA reads TGTGCCAGCAGAACCGGGACTATCCGCTCTGGGGCCAACGTCCTGACTTTC. The rearrangement links TRBV5-4 to TRBJ2-6; 7 bases are shared with TRBD2. Germline CDR1 SGHNT, CDR2 YYREEE (reference sequence). V trimming: 5 bases; J trimming: 0 bases; junction bases outside the gene matches: 8. The CDR3 runs 17 residues.

The CDR3 reads CASSQVGSSNQPQHF. The CDR3 region has the DNA TGCGCCAGCAGCCAAGTTGGCTCTTCCAATCAGCCCCAGCATTTT. The V and J genes are TRBV4-1 and TRBJ1-5; D gene uncertain. Per the germline V gene, CDR1 is MGHRA and CDR2 is YSYEKL. The CDR3 is 15 amino acids. The ends were cut back, 1 base at V and 3 bases at J, with 10 bases in the middle.

CDR3 loop: CASSTGDAQPQHF. In DNA form, the CDR3 reads TGTGCCAGTTCTACAGGGGACGCTCAGCCCCAGCATTTT. The chain carries TRBV28 and TRBJ1-5, with 7 bases lining up with TRBD1. CDR3 length equals 13 residues. The junction had 8 bases not matched to a gene; V was cut back by 9 bases and J by 6 bases. Germline loops: CDR1 MDHEN, CDR2 SYDVKM.

This clone was found once. The chain links TRBV19 to TRBJ1-3; D is unclear. With 8 bases removed from V and 4 bases from J, the gap between germline ends came to 18 bases. CDR1 is LNHDA, CDR2 SQIVND, per germline (reference sequence). This CDR3 is 15 amino acids long. CDR3 sequence: CASEFRGRLGNTIYF. CDR3 sequence (DNA): TGTGCCAGTGAGTTTCGAGGGAGACTCGGAAACACCATATATTTT. Supplemented by reference TRBV19 and TRBJ1-3, the full variable domain reads DGGITQSPKYLFRKEGQNVTLSCEQNLNHDAMYWYRQDPGQGLRLIYYSQIVNDFQKGDIAEGYSVSREKKESFPLTVTSAQKNPTAFYLCASEFRGRLGNTIYFGEGSWLTVV.

J is TRBJ2-1 and V is TRBV19; 8 positions agree with TRBD2. With 5 bases clipped from V and 9 bases from J, the junction kept 9 bases outside the gene matches. The germline gives CDR1 LNHDA, CDR2 SQIVND (reference sequence). The CDR3 extends over 14 amino acids. The chain's CDR3 is CASSFSGSVSEQFF. CDR3 DNA sequence: TGTGCCAGTAGTTTCAGCGGGAGTGTGAGTGAGCAGTTCTTC.

The chain combines TRBV28 with TRBJ1-2, with 9 bases matching TRBD1. Germline CDR1 reads MDHEN; CDR2 reads SYDVKM. J was trimmed by 7 bases and V by 5 bases; bases with no gene match: 14. The CDR3 is 16 amino acids. CDR3 protein: CASSGQGSLLIGGYTF. DNA of the CDR3: TGTGCCAGCAGTGGACAGGGGAGCTTGCTCATCGGTGGCTACACCTTC.

V usage is TRBV6-5 and J usage is TRBJ2-3; the match to TRBD1 covers 9 bases. Germline V gives CDR1 MNHEY, CDR2 SVGAGI. The CDR3 is made up of 14 amino acids. V shed 5 bases and J 6 bases; nucleotides not matched to a gene: 6. CDR3: CASSLQGAFDTQYF. CDR3 DNA sequence: TGTGCCAGCAGTCTACAGGGGGCATTTGATACGCAGTATTTT.

CDR3 amino acids: CASSPDRITDTQYF. CDR3 sequence (DNA): TGTGCCAGTAGTCCGGACAGAATCACAGATACGCAGTATTTT. The chain recombines TRBV19 with TRBJ2-3; TRBD1 is a possible D gene (6 bases). The germline CDR1 and CDR2 sequences are LNHDA and SQIVND (reference sequence). The CDR3 length is 14 residues. Trimming removed 5 bases from V and 2 bases from J, with 11 bases in between.

This chain uses TRBV7-8 with TRBJ2-1; 15 bases map to TRBD2. V lost 5 bases and J lost 9; bases outside the gene matches: 5. The CDR3 sequence is 15 residues long. Germline V lookup: CDR1 SGHVS, CDR2 FQNEAQ. The CDR3 here is CASSPRTSGRAEQFF. Written as DNA, the CDR3 is TGTGCCAGCAGCCCACGGACTAGCGGGAGGGCTGAGCAGTTCTTC.

V is TRBV18 and J is TRBJ2-4; 8 bases are a match to TRBD1. V was pared by 3 bases and J by 3 bases, with 10 bases of the junction left unmatched. Germline CDR1 is KGHSH and CDR2 is LQKENI. The CDR3 has 17 residues. The CDR3 reads CASSPPRGRFGKNIQYF. In DNA, the CDR3 is TGTGCCAGCTCACCTCCCAGGGGGCGGTTCGGCAAAAACATTCAGTACTTC.

The chain combines TRBV14 with TRBJ2-1; TRBD1 is a possible D gene (6 bases). The CDR3 is 14 residues long. CDR1 is SGHDN and CDR2 is FVKESK in the germline V gene. V was trimmed by 4 bases and J by 6 bases, leaving 13 bases between them. The CDR3 DNA reads as TGTGCCAGCAGCCCCCAAGCAGGGGTCAATGAGCAGTTCTTC. Encoded protein: CASSPQAGVNEQFF.

V gene TRBV4-1 combines with J gene TRBJ1-6; 10 bases match TRBD1. The V segment lost 4 bases and the J segment 1 base; nucleotides outside the gene matches: 4. The CDR3 is 17 amino acids. Germline CDR1 MGHRA, CDR2 YSYEKL. CDR3 DNA: TGCGCCAGCAGCCTGACAGGGGGCAAGTCCTATAATTCACCCCTCCACTTT. Its translation is CASSLTGGKSYNSPLHF.